Below are 7 T cell receptor beta chains sequenced from a single sample in a study of technical replicates of blood from a few donors (dated 2017 in TCRdb). Library creation used the immunoSEQ multiplex PCR assay. The table comes from immuneACCESS by way of TCRdb, which keeps in-frame sequences with V and J called. Part of the clones is missing from these tables; in studies checked, under half for an unresolved V gene and the rest for unknown reasons. The sample table lists about 80,000 clones, around nine tenths of them with a count of one. Approximately 0.41% of the sample comes from the top ten. What was sequenced was T cells isolated from PBMCs. Source of these receptors: a human donor in good health.

The chain combines TRBV27 with TRBJ2-1; TRBD2 aligns across 7 bases. J gave up 5 bases and V 5 bases, and 9 bases lay outside the gene matches. CDR1 and CDR2 (germline): MNHEY, SMNVEV (reference sequence). The CDR3 has 15 residues. CDR3 region: CASSQLARQNNEQFF. In DNA, the CDR3 is TGTGCCAGCAGTCAACTAGCGAGACAGAACAATGAGCAGTTCTTC.

This chain connects TRBV28 to TRBJ1-2, with TRBD1 matching over 9 bases. J was trimmed by 3 bases and V by 4 bases; bases with no gene match: 3. Germline-derived CDR1 and CDR2 are MDHEN and SYDVKM. There are 14 residues in the CDR3. Written as DNA, the CDR3 is TGTGCCAGCAGTTATGGGACAGGGTACTATGGCTACACCTTC. Amino acid sequence: CASSYGTGYYGYTF.

This chain links TRBV2 with TRBJ2-7; a weak D match, TRBD2 (6 bases). The CDR3 is 14 residues long. V dropped 4 bases and J dropped 9 bases, with 19 bases sitting between them. Germline CDR1 reads SNHLY; CDR2 reads FYNNEI. DNA for the CDR3: TGTGCCAGCAGTGGCCTACGGGGGTCGATCGGGCAGTACTTC. Its protein product is CASSGLRGSIGQYF.

V is TRBV2 and J is TRBJ1-5, with D possibly TRBD1 on 5 matching bases. Germline loops: CDR1 SNHLY, CDR2 FYNNEI. CDR3 size: 15 residues. V was trimmed by 7 bases and J by 5 bases, leaving 18 bases between them. Here the CDR3 reads CASIRDYTGYQPQHF. The CDR3 bases are TGTGCCAGCATAAGGGACTACACAGGTTATCAGCCCCAGCATTTT.

The chain has TRBV10-3 and TRBJ1-5; D may be TRBD1 (6 bases). There are 14 residues in the CDR3. The V gene's germline CDR1 is ENHRY and CDR2 SYGVKD. V lost 5 bases, J lost 5 bases, and 13 bases lay in between. The CDR3 loop is CAISPRDTDQPQHF. The CDR3 DNA reads TGTGCCATCAGTCCCCGGGACACAGATCAGCCCCAGCATTTT.

The chain's CDR3 is CASSLYNEQFF. CDR3 DNA sequence: TGTGCCAGCAGCCTATACAATGAGCAGTTCTTC. The V gene is TRBV25-1, the J gene TRBJ2-1, with D unresolved. CDR3 size: 11 residues. Between the trimmed V and J ends, which lost 6 bases and 4 bases, there was a span of 4 bases. Germline V lookup: CDR1 MGHDK, CDR2 SYGVNS.

The chain combines TRBV7-3 with TRBJ1-2; no reliable D call. The CDR3 totals 12 residues. Trimming removed 5 bases at V and 6 bases at J, with 10 bases between. Germline CDR1 is SGHTA and CDR2 is FQGTGA. CDR3 protein: CASSRADNGYTF. CDR3 coding DNA: TGTGCCAGCAGCCGCGCGGATAATGGCTACACCTTC. The complete variable domain, with remaining parts taken from reference TRBV7-3 and TRBJ1-2, reads GAGVSQTPSNKVTEKGKYVELRCDPISGHTALYWYRQSLGQGPEFLIYFQGTGAADDSGLPNDRFFAVRPEGSVSTLKIQRTERGDSAVYLCASSRADNGYTFGSGTRLTVV.